Below, one T cell receptor beta chain is given with its context. Its antigen is not identified. The source of the sample is a study of blood T cells in healthy people across ages. Findings and limits, study-wide: Older individuals had lower TCR beta diversity per million T cells (the decline was roughly linear).

For the second PCR, which ran for about 7 to 12 cycles, a sample-barcoded 5' primer and a J-beta primer mix were used. From the 5' RACE reads, TCRdb called clonotypes with MiXCR, one entry per CDR3 protein. The sample yields approximately 800,000 distinct CDR3 sequences, approximately 35% seen once. J was trimmed by 4 bases and V by 0 bases; bases with no gene match: 1. Germline CDR1 is SGHTA and CDR2 is FQGNSA. The CDR3 is 14 residues long. The origin of this receptor is a man aged 18 to 30 in good health. The sample taken for sequencing was blood. The chain joins TRBV7-2 to TRBJ1-2; 8 bases map to TRBD1. The CDR3 DNA sequence: TGTGCCAGCAGCTTAGCCGACAGGGGCTATGGCTACACCTTC. Translation: CASSLADRGYGYTF.